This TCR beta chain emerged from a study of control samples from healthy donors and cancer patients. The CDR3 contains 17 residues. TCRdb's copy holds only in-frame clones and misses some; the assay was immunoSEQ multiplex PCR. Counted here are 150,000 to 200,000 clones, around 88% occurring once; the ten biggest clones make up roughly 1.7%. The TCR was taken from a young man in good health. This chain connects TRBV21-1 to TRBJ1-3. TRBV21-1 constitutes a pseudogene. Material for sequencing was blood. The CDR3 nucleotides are TGTGCCAGCAGCAAAGGAAGGGGGGGACAGTTAGGAAACACCATATATTTT. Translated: CASSKGRGGQLGNTIYF.